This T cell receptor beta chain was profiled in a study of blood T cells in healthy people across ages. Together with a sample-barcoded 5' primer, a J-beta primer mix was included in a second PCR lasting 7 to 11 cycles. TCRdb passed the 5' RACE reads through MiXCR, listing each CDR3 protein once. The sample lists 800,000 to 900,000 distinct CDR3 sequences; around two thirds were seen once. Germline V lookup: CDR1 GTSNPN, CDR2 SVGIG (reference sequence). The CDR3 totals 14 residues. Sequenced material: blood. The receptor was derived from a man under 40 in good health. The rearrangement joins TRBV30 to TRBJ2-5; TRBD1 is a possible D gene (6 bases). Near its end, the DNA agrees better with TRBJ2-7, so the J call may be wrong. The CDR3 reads CASTKQGNRDEQYF. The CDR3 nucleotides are TGTGCCTCGACAAAGCAGGGGAATCGAGACGAGCAGTACTTC.